This T cell receptor (beta chain) was documented in a study of post-analysis software for immune sequencing data. On the study more broadly: Relapsing-remitting, secondary progressive and progressive-relapsing forms of multiple sclerosis all featured among disease courses. Notes on the study in general: Multiple sclerosis patients had significantly lower normalized Chao1 diversity than controls. A handful of TRBV segments were more frequent in patients than controls; TRBV5-6, TRBV5-1 and TRBV20-1 belonged to this group. Batch-matched samples strongly co-clustered by F measure.

TCR beta libraries were prepared from cDNA with unique molecular identifiers. T cells numbering roughly 0.95 to 11 million gave rise to around 500,000 cDNA molecules. MiXCR was run by TCRdb on the PCR reads, yielding one entry per CDR3 protein. Here the sample spans hundreds of thousands of distinct CDR3 sequences, 30% being singletons. CDR3 length: 15 amino acids. Trimming removed 6 bases from V and 9 bases from J, with 21 bases in between. This clonotype was counted between two and nine times. Its matching antigen is unknown. The sample comprised blood. The genes are TRBV12-3 or TRBV12-4 and TRBJ2-1; D uncertain. The source is a girl under 18 with multiple sclerosis. For the CDR3, the DNA is TGTGCCAGCAGGGGGTACGGGTTAGCAGGAGTTGAGCAGTTCTTC. It yields the protein CASRGYGLAGVEQFF.